The 21 T cell receptor beta chains below all came from one sample that was sequenced in a study of T-cell memory formation after mild COVID-19. TCRdb re-derived calls from the 5' RACE reads in MiXCR, one entry per CDR3 protein. Among hundreds of thousands of distinct CDR3 sequences listed, 25% to 30% were seen once. Sequencing input: PBMCs or a T cell subset sorted from them (not recorded which). These receptors were collected from an adult woman who had mild COVID-19 (a few samples of this study predate the infection). Cell type and time point are not known.

The rearrangement links TRBV24-1 to TRBJ1-1; D may be TRBD1 (5 bases). Trimming removed 7 bases from V and 1 base from J, with 9 bases in between. Germline-derived CDR1 and CDR2 are KGHDR and SFDVKD. The CDR3 spans 13 residues. The CDR3 sequence is CATSLQGNTEAFF. Here the CDR3 DNA reads TGTGCCACCAGCCTTCAGGGGAACACTGAAGCTTTCTTT.

The gene calls are TRBV15 and TRBJ2-1; TRBD1 matches 11 bases. This CDR3 has 15 amino acids. V was clipped by 9 bases and J by 6 bases; unmatched bases: 10. Looked up from germline, CDR1 is LNHNV and CDR2 is YYDKDF (reference sequence). CDR3 amino acids: CATGVTGTGGNEQFF. The CDR3 nucleotides are TGTGCCACTGGGGTTACCGGGACAGGGGGCAATGAGCAGTTCTTC.

Ten or more counts support this clonotype. The chain has TRBV4-2 and TRBJ2-2, with D perhaps matching TRBD1 (5 bases). There are 16 residues in the CDR3. Germline CDR1 LGHNA, CDR2 YNFKEQ. Between the trimmed V and J ends, which lost 4 bases and 1 base, there was a span of 13 bases. The CDR3 sequence is CASSPQGAENTGELFF. In DNA form, the CDR3 reads TGTGCCAGCAGCCCGCAAGGGGCGGAGAACACCGGGGAGCTGTTTTTT.

This clonotype was seen repeatedly, ten times or more. The genes are TRBV18 and TRBJ2-3; D not certain. The germline V gene encodes CDR1 KGHSH and CDR2 LQKENI. Between the trimmed V and J ends, which lost 3 bases and 6 bases, there was a span of 13 bases. CDR3 length equals 14 residues. CDR3 nucleotide sequence: TGTGCCAGCTCACCTTCATTCGGTTTGGATACGCAGTATTTT. Protein sequence: CASSPSFGLDTQYF.

This chain joins TRBV9 and TRBJ2-7, with a possible D match to TRBD1 (6 bases). The CDR3 spans 14 residues. The germline gives CDR1 SGDLS, CDR2 YYNGEE. V was shortened by 0 bases and J by 4 bases, with 11 bases between the two germline ends. CDR3 residues: CASSVVPGDYEQYF. CDR3 DNA sequence: TGTGCCAGCAGCGTAGTTCCAGGGGATTACGAGCAGTACTTC.

The rearrangement links TRBV9 to TRBJ2-7, with D perhaps being TRBD1 or TRBD2 (5 bases each). CDR3 length: 14 amino acids. Trimming shortened V by 7 bases and J by 0 bases, and 14 bases separated the two germline ends. Germline loops: CDR1 SGDLS, CDR2 YYNGEE. DNA of the CDR3: TGTGCCAGCGGCCAGGGAGATAGCTCCTACGAGCAGTACTTC. Protein: CASGQGDSSYEQYF.

The chain uses TRBV5-6 and TRBJ1-2; TRBD1 matches at 7 bases. CDR3 length equals 13 residues. Trimming took 6 bases from V and 4 from J; bases not matched to a gene: 6. Germline V CDR1 and CDR2: SGHDT, YYEEEE. CDR3 amino acids: CASKRQGLYGYTF. The CDR3 nucleotides are TGTGCCAGCAAAAGACAGGGCCTCTATGGCTACACCTTC.

This clonotype was counted only a few times. This chain links TRBV7-2 with TRBJ2-3; the D is unclear. Trimming took 4 bases from V and 4 from J, leaving 9 bases between them. CDR1 and CDR2 from the germline V gene are SGHTA and FQGNSA. The CDR3 contains 13 residues. The CDR3 DNA reads TGTGCCAGCAGCTATAATAGGGCAGATACGCAGTATTTT. Protein: CASSYNRADTQYF.

The gene calls are TRBV12-3 or TRBV12-4 and TRBJ2-1; D is ambiguous. Trimming took off 9 bases at V and 8 bases at J, with 14 bases between the two ends. The CDR3 runs to 12 residues. Written as DNA, the CDR3 is TGTGCCAGATTCGGGCGATTAGATGAGCAGTTCTTC. Its translation: CARFGRLDEQFF.

The table lists this clonotype with a few counts. The chain links TRBV24-1 to TRBJ2-7; 10 bases align to TRBD2. The V and J ends lost 5 bases and 8 bases, in that order; junction bases with no gene match: 20. Germline V gene lookup returns CDR1 KGHDR and CDR2 SFDVKD. There are 18 residues in the CDR3. Here the CDR3 reads CATSADVLKGLAAPQQYF. The CDR3 DNA reads as TGTGCCACCAGTGCCGATGTCCTAAAAGGACTAGCGGCACCTCAGCAGTACTTC.

The chain is built from TRBV6-2 or TRBV6-3 and TRBJ2-7; 8 bases agree with TRBD2. This CDR3 has 17 residues. The germline V gene has CDR1 MNHEY and CDR2 SVGEGT. After removal of 2 bases from V and 5 bases from J, the junction contained 14 bases not matched to a gene. The CDR3 reads CASSYTPSSGRQNEQYF. The DNA of the CDR3 is TGTGCCAGCAGTTACACCCCCTCTAGCGGGCGTCAGAACGAGCAGTACTTC.

The V and J genes are TRBV20-1 and TRBJ2-3; no clear D gene. With 7 bases removed from V and 0 bases from J, the gap between germline ends came to 11 bases. Germline V gene lookup returns CDR1 DFQATT and CDR2 SNEGSKA (reference sequence). The CDR3 sequence is 13 residues long. CDR3 in amino acids: CSEEIRSTDTQYF. CDR3 DNA sequence: TGCAGTGAGGAGATTCGTAGCACAGATACGCAGTATTTT.

This chain links TRBV12-3 or TRBV12-4 with TRBJ2-5; 10 bases agree with TRBD1. Trimming took 6 bases from V and 4 from J; bases not matched to a gene: 11. The CDR3 runs to 16 residues. CDR3 in amino acids: CASSFGLTGGLETQYF. CDR3 bases: TGTGCCAGCAGCTTCGGACTGACAGGGGGCCTAGAGACCCAGTACTTC.

In its sample, this clonotype was seen a few times. V gene TRBV11-2 combines with J gene TRBJ2-2, with 7 bases fitting TRBD2. The CDR3 is 18 amino acids. From germline, CDR1 is SGHAT and CDR2 FQNNGV. Trimming took 5 bases from V and 3 from J; bases not matched to a gene: 15. CDR3 residues: CASSPFGLAVSDTGELFF. In nucleotides, the CDR3 is TGTGCCAGCAGCCCCTTTGGGCTAGCGGTATCGGACACCGGGGAGCTGTTTTTT.

This clonotype was counted a few times. The V call is TRBV7-6, the J call TRBJ2-2, with D possibly matching TRBD2 (5 bases). The CDR3 is made up of 16 amino acids. The V end was cut by 2 bases, the J end by 4 bases, with 14 bases between. CDR1 and CDR2 from the germline V gene are SGHVS and FNYEAQ. The CDR3 DNA follows: TGTGCCAGCAGCTTACGTATCGGGGTGGTCACCGGGGAGCTGTTTTTT. Translation: CASSLRIGVVTGELFF.

This clonotype was recorded at least ten times. The rearrangement joins TRBV3-1 to TRBJ2-5; tentatively, D is TRBD2 (7 bases). The V gene's germline CDR1 is LGHDT and CDR2 YNNKEL (reference sequence). This CDR3 has 16 residues. Trimming shortened V by 5 bases and J by 5 bases, and 21 bases separated the two germline ends. The CDR3: CASSFRGARSGETQYF. DNA of the CDR3: TGTGCCAGCAGCTTCCGGGGGGCCAGGTCCGGGGAGACCCAGTACTTC.

V is TRBV5-1 and J is TRBJ2-7; TRBD2 matches at 7 bases. CDR1 and CDR2 (germline): SGHRS, YFSETQ. This CDR3 is 15 amino acids long. J gave up 4 bases and V 0 bases, and 7 bases lay outside the gene matches. The CDR3 DNA is TGCGCCAGCAGCTTGGGACATCCGGGAGGATACGAGCAGTACTTC. This sequence encodes CASSLGHPGGYEQYF.

This rearrangement joins TRBV20-1 to TRBJ2-7; 7 positions match TRBD1. J gave up 3 bases and V 5 bases, and 1 base lay outside the gene matches. CDR3 length: 11 amino acids. Germline assignment: CDR1 DFQATT and CDR2 SNEGSKA (reference sequence). The CDR3 sequence: CSAWDSYEQYF. Written as DNA, the CDR3 is TGCAGTGCTTGGGACAGCTACGAGCAGTACTTC.

This clonotype came up a few times. This chain connects TRBV7-9 to TRBJ2-7, with TRBD2 matching over 7 bases. Losses at the gene ends were 7 bases for V and 2 bases for J; bases not matched to a gene: 11. The CDR3 length is 15 residues. Germline values: CDR1 SEHNR, CDR2 FQNEAQ (reference sequence). This chain's CDR3 is CASTQGAGAPYEQYF. The CDR3 coding sequence is TGTGCCAGCACCCAGGGCGCGGGAGCCCCCTACGAGCAGTACTTC.

This chain joins TRBV20-1 and TRBJ2-7, with D maybe TRBD2 (6 bases). This CDR3 has 14 amino acids. Trimming pared 1 base from V and 9 bases from J, leaving 19 bases between. Germline V gene data show CDR1 as DFQATT and CDR2 as SNEGSKA (reference sequence). Here the CDR3 reads CSARVAAEGGWQYF. Written as DNA, the CDR3 is TGCAGTGCTAGAGTGGCCGCGGAGGGAGGATGGCAGTACTTC.

V is TRBV6-1 and J is TRBJ2-3; TRBD2 agrees at 13 bases. Germline V gene data show CDR1 as MNHNS and CDR2 as SASEGT. The CDR3 extends over 17 amino acids. V lost 5 bases to trimming and J lost 2 bases; unmatched junction nucleotides: 7. CDR3 coding DNA: TGTGCCAGCAGTCCTGGACTAGCGGGGGTACTCACAGATACGCAGTATTTT. Protein: CASSPGLAGVLTDTQYF.